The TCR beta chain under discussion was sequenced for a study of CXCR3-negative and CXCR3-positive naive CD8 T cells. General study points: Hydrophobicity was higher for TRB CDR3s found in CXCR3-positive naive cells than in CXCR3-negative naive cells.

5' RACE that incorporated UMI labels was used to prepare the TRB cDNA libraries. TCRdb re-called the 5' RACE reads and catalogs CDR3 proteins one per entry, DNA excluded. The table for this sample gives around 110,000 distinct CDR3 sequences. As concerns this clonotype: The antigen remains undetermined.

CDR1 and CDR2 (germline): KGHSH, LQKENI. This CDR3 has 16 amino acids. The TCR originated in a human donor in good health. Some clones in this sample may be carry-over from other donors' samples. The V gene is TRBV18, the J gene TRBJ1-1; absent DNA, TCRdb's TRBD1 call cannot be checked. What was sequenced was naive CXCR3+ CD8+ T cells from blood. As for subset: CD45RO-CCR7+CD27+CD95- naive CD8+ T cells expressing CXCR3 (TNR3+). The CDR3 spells CASSPPGQGDNTEAFF.